This T cell receptor (beta chain) was obtained from a study of Ad26.COV2.S vaccination and SARS-CoV-2 variants (dated by TCRdb to 2020 to 2022). About the full investigation: Vaccine-arm donors were drawn from COV1001, a multicentre, randomized, double-blind, placebo-controlled phase I-IIa trial of Ad26.COV2.S in healthy adults. A total of roughly 32 samples were included in the TCR-sequenced set, comprising roughly 20 Ad26.COV2.S vaccine recipients, 5 placebo recipients and 8 SARS-CoV-2 convalescent individuals. The specificity and breadth of SARS-CoV-2-reactive T cell receptors after Ad26.COV2.S vaccination were assessed by TCRbeta repertoire sequencing. Throughout the experiments and outcome assessment, investigators stayed blinded to trial group allocation. Participants in the trial were split at random into five groups of five each, receiving low-dose or high-dose Ad26.COV2.S once or twice, or else placebo on both occasions. Ad26.COV2.S was administered intramuscularly at a dose of 5x10^10 or 1x10^11 viral particles, either as one shot or as two shots given 56 days apart.

The sample's treatment or condition label, in plain terms: over 15 received Ad26.COV2.S at low or high dose, single or two shots; about 5 received placebo; per-sample allocation not given. Repertoires of vaccine and placebo recipients were sequenced from samples collected on day 63 after the first injection. In Cohort 1b, 25 or so adults aged 18-55 years were enrolled at a single site in Boston, USA, between 29 July and 7 August 2020. Ad26.COV2.S consisted of a replication-incompetent adenovirus type 26 vector by which a prefusion-stabilized SARS-CoV-2 spike protein from the original Wuhan strain was expressed. Beyond this particular receptor, the publication reports: The authors noted that total T cell responses may have been underestimated by the TCR breadth and depth analyses. Compared with placebo recipients, Ad26.COV2.S recipients showed higher spike-specific TCR breadth (P = 0.0014). Vaccine and placebo recipients had comparable non-spike TCR breadth, which fits with the vaccine containing only spike. After vaccination, spike-specific CD8+ and CD4+ T cell responses were reported to show substantial breadth. The study was not powered for comparison of responses between vaccine doses or regimens.

A note on this clone: Its antigen is not yet known. There are no base qualities to consult, and no much larger clone falls within one base.

CDR1 and CDR2 (KGHSH, LQKENI) derive from the germline V gene. Including the terminal cysteine and phenylalanine, the CDR3 comprises 13 residues. Solely the CDR3 DNA is kept, with 39 bases framed from the first base. V is cut by 2 bases and J by 11 bases, and the space between the germline ends is 15 bases. TCRbeta CDR3 regions were sequenced with the immunoSEQ Assay. After extraction, genomic DNA underwent amplification by bias-controlled multiplex PCR, followed by high-throughput sequencing. The original pipeline was this. To quantify the absolute abundance of every unique TCRbeta CDR3 region, sequences were collapsed and filtered. Usable DNA was measured by amplifying reference genes present in all nucleated cells, and TCRbeta template counts were normalized to that usable DNA to estimate T cell fraction. Repertoire TCRs were annotated as SARS-CoV-2-specific by exact matching of V gene, CDR3 amino acid sequence and J gene to a known reactive TCR set. MIRA supplied the reference SARS-CoV-2 TCR set, which was filtered for enrichment in COVID-19-positive ImmuneCODE repertoires so that public or cross-reactive TCRs were removed. Drawing on the MIRA antigens, annotated TCRs were analysed further at the level of specific ORF or position within ORF. Breadth was defined as annotated unique rearrangements over total unique productive rearrangements; depth was the summed frequency of those rearrangements. Two-sided Wilcoxon rank-sum tests were applied when comparing TCR breadth between groups. The source is immuneACCESS, and TCRdb retained only in-frame sequences with V and J called. Part of the clones is not carried over; for the studies checked, unresolved V genes explain less than half of this, and the remainder is unexplained. The V and J calls and clone size are taken from that table; D and trimming were inferred from the DNA. This sample comprises about 680,000 clones, 70% to 90% of them detected only once. The ten largest clones take up about 1.5% of the sample.

In this chain, TRBV18 is recombined with TRBJ1-1; tentative D gene TRBD1, with 5 bases matching. This specimen was peripheral blood, taken in a trial of Ad26.COV2.S vaccine versus placebo. The source of this sequence is a person aged 18-65 years who received the Ad26.COV2.S COVID-19 vaccine or a placebo. CDR3 sequence: CASSPDSSLGAFF. The DNA sequence follows: TGTGCCAGCTCACCAGACAGTTCCTTAGGCGCTTTCTTT.